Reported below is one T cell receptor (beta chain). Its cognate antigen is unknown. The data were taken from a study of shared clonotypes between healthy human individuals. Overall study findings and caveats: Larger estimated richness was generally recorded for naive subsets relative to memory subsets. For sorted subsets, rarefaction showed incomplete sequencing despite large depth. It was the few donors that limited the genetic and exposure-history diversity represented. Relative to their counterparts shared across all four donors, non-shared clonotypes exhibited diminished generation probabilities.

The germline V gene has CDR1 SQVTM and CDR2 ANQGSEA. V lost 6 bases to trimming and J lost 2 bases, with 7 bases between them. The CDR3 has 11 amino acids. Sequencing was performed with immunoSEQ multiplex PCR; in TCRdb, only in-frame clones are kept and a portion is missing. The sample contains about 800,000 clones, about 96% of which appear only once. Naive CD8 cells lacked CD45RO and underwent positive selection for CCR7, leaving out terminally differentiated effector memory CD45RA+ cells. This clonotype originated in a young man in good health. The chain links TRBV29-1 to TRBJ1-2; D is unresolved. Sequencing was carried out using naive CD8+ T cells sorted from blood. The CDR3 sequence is CSVDPNYGYTF. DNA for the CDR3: TGCAGCGTCGACCCCAACTATGGCTACACCTTC.